Listed below are T cell receptor beta chains from one sample, sequenced in a study of T-cell memory formation after mild COVID-19. TCRdb fed the 5' RACE reads into MiXCR, producing one record per CDR3 protein. The sample has about 57,000 distinct CDR3 sequences; more than 10% are singletons. The specimen sequenced was PBMCs or a T cell subset sorted from them (not recorded which). Receptors originate from a man in his late teens or twenties who had mild COVID-19 (a few samples of this study predate the infection). Cell type and time point are not known. Both conserved end residues are part of each CDR3. The D gene is left open where the match is weak. Only some rows state a clone size, as once, few, many or a class for expanded clones.

medium-sized,TRBJ2-5,TRBD2,13,TRBV7-9,CASSPREGETQYF,TGTGCCAGCAGCCCTCGGGAGGGAGAGACCCAGTACTTC
few,TRBJ2-1,.,16,TRBV7-9,CASSYKGHMIRNEQFF,TGTGCCAGCAGCTATAAGGGACACATGATCAGGAATGAGCAGTTCTTC
many,TRBJ2-5,.,14,TRBV7-3,CASSPTGLQETQYF,TGTGCCAGCAGCCCTACAGGATTACAAGAGACCCAGTACTTC
.,TRBJ2-1,.,13,TRBV14,CASSQWPHNFEFF,TGTGCCAGCAGCCAATGGCCGCATAATTTCGAGTTCTTC
few,TRBJ2-7,.,16,TRBV6-2/TRBV6-3,CASSYSIALNLYEQYF,TGTGCCAGCAGTTACTCGATCGCGCTGAACCTCTACGAGCAGTACTTC
medium-sized,TRBJ1-3,.,10,TRBV20-1,CSTPEDTIYF,TGCAGTACCCCCGAAGACACCATATATTTT
few,TRBJ1-1,TRBD1,17,TRBV7-8,CASSLVESFRRGQGAFF,TGTGCCAGCAGCTTAGTTGAGTCCTTCCGCAGGGGGCAGGGAGCTTTCTTT
.,TRBJ2-3,.,15,TRBV2,CASSESRDKTDTQYF,TGTGCCAGCAGTGAATCCCGGGATAAAACAGATACGCAGTATTTT
few,TRBJ2-2,.,14,TRBV10-3,CAINNKSNTGELFF,TGTGCCATCAACAACAAATCGAACACCGGGGAGCTGTTTTTT
many,TRBJ2-1,TRBD2,16,TRBV4-2,CASSQDPSGGVNEQFF,TGTGCCAGCAGCCAAGATCCGAGCGGGGGGGTGAATGAGCAGTTCTTC
few,TRBJ2-5,TRBD1,13,TRBV6-6,CASSYSDRETQYF,TGTGCCAGCAGTTACTCGGACAGGGAGACCCAGTACTTC
few,TRBJ1-4,TRBD1,16,TRBV5-6,CASSITDRGRDEKLFF,TGTGCCAGCAGCATAACTGACAGGGGGCGCGATGAAAAACTGTTTTTT
many,TRBJ2-1,.,15,TRBV6-5,CASSYSAGVYNEQFF,TGTGCCAGCAGTTACTCGGCAGGGGTCTACAATGAGCAGTTCTTC
.,TRBJ1-4,.,13,TRBV7-2,CASSFRTDEKLFF,TGTGCCAGCAGCTTCCGGACCGACGAAAAACTGTTTTTT
few,TRBJ1-1,.,14,TRBV5-6,CASSFGPGHTEAFF,TGTGCCAGCAGCTTCGGTCCTGGGCACACTGAAGCTTTCTTT
few,TRBJ2-1,.,14,TRBV12-3/TRBV12-4,CASSFSSLYNEQFF,TGTGCCAGCAGTTTTAGTAGCCTTTACAATGAGCAGTTCTTC
.,TRBJ2-5,.,16,TRBV7-2,CASSFWRGQKQETQYF,TGTGCCAGCAGCTTCTGGAGGGGGCAAAAGCAAGAGACCCAGTACTTC
few,TRBJ2-3,.,12,TRBV7-2,CASSIDTDTQYF,TGTGCCAGCAGCATCGACACAGATACGCAGTATTTT
few,TRBJ2-5,.,13,TRBV6-2/TRBV6-3,CASRAHSQETQYF,TGTGCCAGCCGAGCACACAGCCAAGAGACCCAGTACTTC
many,TRBJ2-1,TRBD1,15,TRBV5-5,CASSLGTGPHNEQFF,TGTGCCAGCAGCTTGGGGACAGGGCCCCACAATGAGCAGTTCTTC
.,TRBJ2-1,TRBD2,15,TRBV12-3/TRBV12-4,CASSSRVREGNEQFF,TGTGCCAGCAGTTCCAGGGTTCGGGAGGGGAATGAGCAGTTCTTC
few,TRBJ1-2,.,14,TRBV24-1,CATSDLLQGNGYTF,TGTGCCACCAGTGATTTGCTACAGGGAAATGGCTACACCTTC